Listed below are T cell receptor beta chains from one sample, sequenced in a study of cytomegalovirus exposure and HLA in healthy donors. Measured with immunoSEQ multiplex PCR; TCRdb has only the in-frame clones, and not every one. Of around 190,000 clones listed, approximately 80% are singletons. Sample: PBMCs. Receptors were obtained from a girl aged 2 to 10 in good health and CMV-seropositive. CDR3s include the opening cysteine and the closing phenylalanine or tryptophan. D genes are given only for firm matches. Clone size is given for some rows only: seen once, a few or many times, or a class if the clone is expanded.

abundance: NA; v_gene: TRBV4-1; d_gene: NA; j_gene: TRBJ2-7; len: 15; CDR3aa: CASSQDYRSSYEQYF; CDR3nt: TGCGCCAGCAGCCAAGATTACAGGAGCTCCTACGAGCAGTACTTC
abundance: NA; v_gene: TRBV6-1; d_gene: TRBD1; j_gene: TRBJ1-5; len: 13; CDR3aa: CASVGQGIQPQHF; CDR3nt: TGTGCCAGCGTCGGACAGGGGATTCAGCCCCAGCATTTT
abundance: NA; v_gene: TRBV7-2; d_gene: TRBD2; j_gene: TRBJ2-7; len: 15; CDR3aa: CASSLRTSGAYEQYF; CDR3nt: TGTGCCAGCAGCTTGAGGACTAGCGGAGCTTACGAGCAGTACTTC
abundance: NA; v_gene: TRBV5-4; d_gene: NA; j_gene: TRBJ2-2; len: 15; CDR3aa: CASSFEQVNTGELFF; CDR3nt: TGTGCCAGCAGCTTTGAACAGGTGAACACCGGGGAGCTGTTTTTT
abundance: NA; v_gene: TRBV6-1; d_gene: TRBD2; j_gene: TRBJ2-1; len: 15; CDR3aa: CASSPRGGTNGEQFF; CDR3nt: TGTGCCAGCAGTCCGCGGGGGGGGACGAACGGTGAGCAGTTCTTC
abundance: once; v_gene: TRBV27; d_gene: NA; j_gene: TRBJ1-1; len: 15; CDR3aa: CASSPFDRLNTEAFF; CDR3nt: TGTGCCAGCAGTCCATTCGACAGGCTGAACACTGAAGCTTTCTTT
abundance: NA; v_gene: TRBV29-1; d_gene: NA; j_gene: TRBJ1-2; len: 14; CDR3aa: CSVDRDNLNYGYTF; CDR3nt: TGCAGCGTTGACCGGGACAACTTAAACTATGGCTACACCTTC
abundance: NA; v_gene: TRBV5-5; d_gene: TRBD1; j_gene: TRBJ1-1; len: 17; CDR3aa: CASSGYPGQGLYTEAFF; CDR3nt: TGTGCCAGCAGCGGCTATCCGGGACAGGGACTCTACACTGAAGCTTTCTTT
abundance: NA; v_gene: TRBV7-2; d_gene: NA; j_gene: TRBJ2-3; len: 15; CDR3aa: CASSLVGGAADTQYF; CDR3nt: TGTGCCAGCAGCTTAGTTGGGGGGGCTGCAGATACGCAGTATTTT
abundance: NA; v_gene: TRBV19; d_gene: NA; j_gene: TRBJ1-1; len: 13; CDR3aa: CASKTMPNTEAFF; CDR3nt: TGTGCCAGTAAGACTATGCCTAACACTGAAGCTTTCTTT
abundance: NA; v_gene: TRBV29-1; d_gene: NA; j_gene: TRBJ1-4; len: 8; CDR3aa: CSVVRPGF; CDR3nt: TGCAGCGTTGTCAGGCCAGGATTT
abundance: NA; v_gene: TRBV30; d_gene: TRBD2; j_gene: TRBJ2-3; len: 13; CDR3aa: CAWRLAGSDTQYF; CDR3nt: TGTGCCTGGAGACTAGCGGGCTCAGATACGCAGTATTTT
abundance: NA; v_gene: TRBV5-1; d_gene: TRBD1; j_gene: TRBJ1-1; len: 16; CDR3aa: CASRGRTGGVNTEAFF; CDR3nt: TGCGCCAGCAGAGGCAGAACAGGGGGAGTGAACACTGAAGCTTTCTTT
abundance: NA; v_gene: TRBV4-1; d_gene: NA; j_gene: TRBJ1-4; len: 14; CDR3aa: CASSQEMSGSQLFF; CDR3nt: TGCGCCAGCAGCCAAGAGATGAGCGGAAGTCAACTGTTTTTT